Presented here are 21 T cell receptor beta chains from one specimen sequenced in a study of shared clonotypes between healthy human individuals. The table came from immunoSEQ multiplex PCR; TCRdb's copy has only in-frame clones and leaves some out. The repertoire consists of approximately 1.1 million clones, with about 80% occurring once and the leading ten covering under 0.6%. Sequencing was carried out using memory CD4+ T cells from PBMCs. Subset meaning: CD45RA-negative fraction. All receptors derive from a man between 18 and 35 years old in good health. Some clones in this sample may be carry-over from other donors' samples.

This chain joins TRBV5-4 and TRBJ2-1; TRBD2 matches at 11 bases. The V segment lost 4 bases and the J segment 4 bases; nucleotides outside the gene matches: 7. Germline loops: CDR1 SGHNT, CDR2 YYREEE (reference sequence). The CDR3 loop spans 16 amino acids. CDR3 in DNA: TGTGCCAGCAGCCGGTGGGGGACTAGCGGTTACAATGAGCAGTTCTTC. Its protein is CASSRWGTSGYNEQFF.

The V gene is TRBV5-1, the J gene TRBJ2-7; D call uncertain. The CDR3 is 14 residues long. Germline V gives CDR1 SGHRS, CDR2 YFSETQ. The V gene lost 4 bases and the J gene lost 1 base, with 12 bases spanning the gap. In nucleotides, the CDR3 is TGCGCCAGCAGCACTGCTACCCCATCCTACGAGCAGTACTTC. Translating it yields CASSTATPSYEQYF.

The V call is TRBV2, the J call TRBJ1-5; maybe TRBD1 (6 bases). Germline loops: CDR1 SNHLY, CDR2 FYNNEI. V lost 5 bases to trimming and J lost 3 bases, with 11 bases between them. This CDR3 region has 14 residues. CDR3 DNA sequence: TGTGCCAGCAGTTACAGGGCCTCCAATCAGCCCCAGCATTTT. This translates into CASSYRASNQPQHF.

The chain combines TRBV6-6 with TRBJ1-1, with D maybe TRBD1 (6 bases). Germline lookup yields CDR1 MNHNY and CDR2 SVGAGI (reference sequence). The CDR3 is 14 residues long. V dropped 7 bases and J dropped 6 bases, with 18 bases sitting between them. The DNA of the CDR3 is TGTGCCAGCACCTCCTCCCCAGGGGTATCTGAAGCTTTCTTT. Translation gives CASTSSPGVSEAFF.

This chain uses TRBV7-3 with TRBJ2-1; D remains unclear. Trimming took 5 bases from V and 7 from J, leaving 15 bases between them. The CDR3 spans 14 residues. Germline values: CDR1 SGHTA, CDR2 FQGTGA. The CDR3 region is CASSQTPGLNEQFF. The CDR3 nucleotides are TGTGCCAGCAGCCAAACCCCCGGTTTAAATGAGCAGTTCTTC.

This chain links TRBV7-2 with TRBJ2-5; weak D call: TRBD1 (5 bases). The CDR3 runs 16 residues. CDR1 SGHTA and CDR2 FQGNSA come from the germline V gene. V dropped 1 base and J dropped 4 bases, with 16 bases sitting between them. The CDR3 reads CASSLGGLQGGETQYF. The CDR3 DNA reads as TGTGCCAGCAGCTTAGGGGGCCTGCAGGGTGGAGAGACCCAGTACTTC. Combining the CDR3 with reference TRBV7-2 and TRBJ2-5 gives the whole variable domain GAGVSQSPSNKVTEKGKDVELRCDPISGHTALYWYRQSLGQGLEFLIYFQGNSAPDKSGLPSDRFSAERTGGSVSTLTIQRTQQEDSAVYLCASSLGGLQGGETQYFGPGTRLLVL.

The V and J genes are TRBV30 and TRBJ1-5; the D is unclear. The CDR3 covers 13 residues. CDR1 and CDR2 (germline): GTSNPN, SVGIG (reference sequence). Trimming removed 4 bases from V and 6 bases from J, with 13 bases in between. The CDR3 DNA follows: TGTGCCTGGACGGGCAGTCGTGGTCAGCCCCAGCATTTT. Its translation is CAWTGSRGQPQHF.

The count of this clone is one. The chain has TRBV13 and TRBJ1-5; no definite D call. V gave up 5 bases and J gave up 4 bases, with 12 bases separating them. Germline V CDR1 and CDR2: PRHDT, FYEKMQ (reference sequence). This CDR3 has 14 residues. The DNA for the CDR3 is TGTGCCAGCAGCGGTCTCGCAGTAAATCAGCCCCAGCATTTT. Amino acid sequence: CASSGLAVNQPQHF.

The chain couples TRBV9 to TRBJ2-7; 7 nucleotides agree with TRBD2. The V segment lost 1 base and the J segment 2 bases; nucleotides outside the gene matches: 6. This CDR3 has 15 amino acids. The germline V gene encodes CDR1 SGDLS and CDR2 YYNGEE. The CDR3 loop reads CASSVFDTSAYEQYF. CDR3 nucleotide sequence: TGTGCCAGCAGCGTATTCGACACTAGCGCCTACGAGCAGTACTTC.

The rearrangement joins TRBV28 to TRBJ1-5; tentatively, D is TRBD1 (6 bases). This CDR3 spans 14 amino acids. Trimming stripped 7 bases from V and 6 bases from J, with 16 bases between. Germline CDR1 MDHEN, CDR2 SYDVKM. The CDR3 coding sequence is TGTGCCAGCAACTCCGGGACACCGAGTCAGCCCCAGCATTTT. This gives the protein CASNSGTPSQPQHF.

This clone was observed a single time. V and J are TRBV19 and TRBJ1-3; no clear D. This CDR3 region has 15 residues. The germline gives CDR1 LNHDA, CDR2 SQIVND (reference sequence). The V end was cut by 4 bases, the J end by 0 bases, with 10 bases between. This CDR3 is CASSTYRGSGNTIYF. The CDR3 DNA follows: TGTGCCAGTAGTACATACAGAGGCTCTGGAAACACCATATATTTT.

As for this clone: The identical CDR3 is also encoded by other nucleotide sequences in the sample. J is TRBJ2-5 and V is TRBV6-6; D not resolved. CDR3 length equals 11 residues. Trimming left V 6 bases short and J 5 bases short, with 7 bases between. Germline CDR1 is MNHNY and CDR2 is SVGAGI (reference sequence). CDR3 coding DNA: TGTGCCAGCAGCCCCGGCGAGACCCAGTACTTC. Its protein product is CASSPGETQYF.

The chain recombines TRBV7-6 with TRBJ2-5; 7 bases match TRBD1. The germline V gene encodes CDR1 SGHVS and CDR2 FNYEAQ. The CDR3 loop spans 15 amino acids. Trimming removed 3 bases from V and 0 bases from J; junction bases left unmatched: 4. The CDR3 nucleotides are TGTGCCAGCAGCTTGGCCGGGACAGACCAAGAGACCCAGTACTTC. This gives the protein CASSLAGTDQETQYF.

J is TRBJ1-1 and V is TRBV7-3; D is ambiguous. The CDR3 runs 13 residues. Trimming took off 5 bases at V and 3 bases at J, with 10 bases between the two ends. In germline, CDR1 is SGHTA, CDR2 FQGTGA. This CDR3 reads CASSRYIDTEAFF. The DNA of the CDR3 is TGTGCCAGCAGCAGGTATATTGACACTGAAGCTTTCTTT.

The CDR3: CASSDGDRAYNEQFF. CDR3 sequence (DNA): TGTGCCAGCAGTGACGGGGACAGGGCTTACAATGAGCAGTTCTTC. The chain couples TRBV6-1 to TRBJ2-1; 9 bases fit TRBD1. The ends lost 3 bases at V and 4 bases at J; junction bases unmatched: 4. The CDR3 has 15 residues. Germline V gene sequence: CDR1 MNHNS, CDR2 SASEGT.

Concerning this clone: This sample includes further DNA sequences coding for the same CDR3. For the CDR3, the DNA is TGTGCCAGCAGTCTGACAGGGAGTTATGGCTACACCTTC. This encodes CASSLTGSYGYTF. The chain couples TRBV28 to TRBJ1-2; 7 nucleotides align to TRBD1. The CDR3 loop spans 13 amino acids. V dropped 5 bases and J dropped 5; count of bases not matched to a gene: 5. Germline-derived CDR1 and CDR2 are MDHEN and SYDVKM.

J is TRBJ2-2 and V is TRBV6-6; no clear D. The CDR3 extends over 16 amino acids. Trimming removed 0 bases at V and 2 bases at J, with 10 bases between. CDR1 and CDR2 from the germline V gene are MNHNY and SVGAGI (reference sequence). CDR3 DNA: TGTGCCAGCAGTTACTCTGGTCGGAGCAACACCGGGGAGCTGTTTTTT. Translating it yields CASSYSGRSNTGELFF.

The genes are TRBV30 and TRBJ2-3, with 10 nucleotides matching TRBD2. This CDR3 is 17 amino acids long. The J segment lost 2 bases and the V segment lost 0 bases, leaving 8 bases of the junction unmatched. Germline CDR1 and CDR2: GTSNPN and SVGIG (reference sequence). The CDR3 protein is CAWSVRGLAEHTDTQYF. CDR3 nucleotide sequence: TGTGCCTGGAGTGTACGAGGACTAGCGGAGCACACAGATACGCAGTATTTT.

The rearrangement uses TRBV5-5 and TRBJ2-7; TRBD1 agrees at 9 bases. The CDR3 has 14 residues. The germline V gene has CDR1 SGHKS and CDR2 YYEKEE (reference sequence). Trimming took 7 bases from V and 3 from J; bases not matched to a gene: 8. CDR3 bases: TGTGCCAGCCGGAGGGGGGACAGGGTCTACGAGCAGTACTTC. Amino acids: CASRRGDRVYEQYF.

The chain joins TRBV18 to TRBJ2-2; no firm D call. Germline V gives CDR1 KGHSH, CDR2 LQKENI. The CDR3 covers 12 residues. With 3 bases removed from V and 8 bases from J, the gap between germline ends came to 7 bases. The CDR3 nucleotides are TGTGCCAGCTCACCCATCCGAGGGGAGCTGTTTTTT. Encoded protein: CASSPIRGELFF.

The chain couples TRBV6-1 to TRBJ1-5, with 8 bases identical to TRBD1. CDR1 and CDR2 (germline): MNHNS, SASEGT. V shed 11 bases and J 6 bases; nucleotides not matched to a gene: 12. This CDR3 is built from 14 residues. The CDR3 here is CASYQQGVSQPQHF. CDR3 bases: TGTGCCTCTTACCAACAGGGGGTTAGTCAGCCCCAGCATTTT.